The 8 T cell receptor beta chains given below trace back to one sample, sequenced in a study of preoperative IRX-2 immunotherapy in early breast cancer. Using immunoSEQ multiplex PCR, the repertoire was profiled, and TCRdb retains in-frame clones only, with some absent. The table includes tens of thousands of clones, around four fifths detected once. This sample's treatment: preoperative locoregional IRX-2 cytokine immunotherapy. This specimen was lymph node tissue, taken after IRX-2 immunotherapy. These receptors were obtained from a human donor with breast cancer.

The chain combines TRBV11-3 with TRBJ2-7; D is tentatively TRBD1 or TRBD2 (6 bases each). The CDR3 is 14 residues long. CDR1 and CDR2 from the germline V gene are SGHNT and YENEEA. Between the trimmed V and J ends, which lost 5 bases and 5 bases, there was a span of 16 bases. The CDR3 region has the DNA TGTGCCAGCAGCCAAACCGGGGGCAGCGACGAGCAGTACTTC. It is translated as CASSQTGGSDEQYF.

This clone showed up just a few times. The chain links TRBV29-1 to TRBJ2-3, with TRBD2 as a possible D gene (7 bases). The V gene lost 4 bases and the J gene lost 3 bases, with 11 bases spanning the gap. The germline gives CDR1 SQVTM, CDR2 ANQGSEA. CDR3 length equals 13 residues. The CDR3 reads CSVGGGGTDTQYF. Here the CDR3 DNA reads TGCAGCGTTGGAGGGGGGGGAACAGATACGCAGTATTTT.

The gene calls are TRBV18 and TRBJ1-5; 9 bases agree with TRBD1. Germline V gives CDR1 KGHSH, CDR2 LQKENI. Trimming cost V 6 bases and J 4 bases; bases outside gene matches: 10. This CDR3 region has 16 residues. CDR3 in DNA: TGTGCCAGCTCCCCTCGACAGGGGGAGGCAAATCAGCCCCAGCATTTT. The encoded protein is CASSPRQGEANQPQHF.

The rearrangement joins TRBV18 to TRBJ2-1; D is unclear. The germline V gene encodes CDR1 KGHSH and CDR2 LQKENI. The CDR3 loop spans 15 amino acids. Trimming stripped 0 bases from V and 6 bases from J, with 12 bases between. In DNA, the CDR3 is TGTGCCAGCTCACCACCCACGCGAAGGATCAATGAGCAGTTCTTC. Encoded protein: CASSPPTRRINEQFF.

This rearrangement joins TRBV10-2 to TRBJ1-3; D perhaps matches TRBD1 (6 bases). The V end lost 4 bases, the J end lost 2 bases, and 15 bases lay between the germline ends. CDR1 is WSHSY, CDR2 SAAADI, per germline. This CDR3 contains 16 residues. Here the CDR3 DNA reads TGCGCCAGCAGTGGGTACAGGGAACAAGCTGGAAACACCATATATTTT. Residues: CASSGYREQAGNTIYF.

This chain links TRBV11-3 with TRBJ1-4; D may be TRBD1 (5 bases). The V end lost 4 bases, the J end lost 5 bases, and 11 bases lay between the germline ends. The CDR3 contains 14 residues. Germline CDR1 SGHNT, CDR2 YENEEA. This CDR3 is CASSSGSRNEKLFF. The CDR3 nucleotides are TGTGCCAGCAGCTCAGGGTCAAGGAATGAAAAACTGTTTTTT.

This rearrangement joins TRBV19 to TRBJ2-3; perhaps TRBD1 as D (5 bases). The V gene lost 8 bases and the J gene lost 5 bases, with 23 bases spanning the gap. Germline CDR1 and CDR2: LNHDA and SQIVND (reference sequence). The CDR3 has 16 amino acids. CDR3 bases: TGTGCCAGTTCAGTGGCGGCTAGGGGCAAACAAGATACGCAGTATTTT. It yields the protein CASSVAARGKQDTQYF.

The rearrangement links TRBV11-3 to TRBJ1-5, with D possibly matching TRBD1 (6 bases). The CDR3 extends over 16 amino acids. CDR1 and CDR2 from the germline V gene are SGHNT and YENEEA. Trimming cost V 6 bases and J 2 bases, with 17 bases left between them. In DNA, the CDR3 is TGTGCCAGCAGTGAGGGGGGCAGGACTCGCAATCAGCCCCAGCATTTT. This sequence encodes CASSEGGRTRNQPQHF.